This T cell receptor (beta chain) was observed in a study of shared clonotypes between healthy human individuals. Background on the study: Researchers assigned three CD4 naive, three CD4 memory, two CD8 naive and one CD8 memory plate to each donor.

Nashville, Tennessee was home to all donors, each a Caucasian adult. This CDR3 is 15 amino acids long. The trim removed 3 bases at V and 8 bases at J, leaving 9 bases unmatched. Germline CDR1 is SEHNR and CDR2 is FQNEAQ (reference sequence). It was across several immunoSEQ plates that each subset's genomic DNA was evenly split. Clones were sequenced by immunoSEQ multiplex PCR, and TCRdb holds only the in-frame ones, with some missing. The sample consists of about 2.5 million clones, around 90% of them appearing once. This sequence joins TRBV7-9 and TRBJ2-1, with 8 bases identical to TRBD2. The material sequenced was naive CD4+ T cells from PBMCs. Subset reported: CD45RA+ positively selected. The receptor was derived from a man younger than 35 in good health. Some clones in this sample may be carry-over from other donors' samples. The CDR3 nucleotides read TGTGCCAGCAGCTTTGTATCAGCGGGAGTTCATGAGCAGTTCTTC. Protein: CASSFVSAGVHEQFF.